These 31 T cell receptor beta chains originate from one sample sequenced in a study of T cells in women clearing cervical HPV infection. The repertoire was sequenced with immunoSEQ multiplex PCR; TCRdb's copy has only in-frame clones and lacks some. The sample holds under 45,000 clones. Sequenced input: blood buffy coat. The source of these receptors is a woman aged 18-69 years with a cervical HPV16 infection that either progressed to CIN3+ or cleared (not recorded which).

As regards this clone: The read finishes 3 residues shy of the CDR3 end, and the germline J gene is used to complete it. The genes are TRBV20-1 and TRBJ1-1; 7 nucleotides agree with TRBD1. V shed 3 bases and J 0 bases; nucleotides not matched to a gene: 4. CDR1 is DFQATT, CDR2 SNEGSKA, per germline (reference sequence). CDR3 length: 14 residues. Here the CDR3 reads CSAREGQLNTEAFF. The sequenced part of the CDR3 DNA is TGCAGTGCTAGGGAGGGACAGTTGAACACTGAA.

Notes on this clone: The CDR3 is cut off 3 residues early in the read; its end comes from the germline J gene. V and J are TRBV2 and TRBJ1-2; 11 nucleotides line up with TRBD1. The CDR3 runs to 15 residues. Germline V gene sequence: CDR1 SNHLY, CDR2 FYNNEI. CDR3 bases read: TGTGCCAGCAGCGAACCGGGACAGGGGGAGAATGAC. This encodes CASSEPGQGEND. The complete CDR3 sequence is CASSEPGQGENDYTF.

As regards this clone: The read finishes 3 residues shy of the CDR3 end, and the germline J gene is used to complete it. The chain links TRBV5-1 to TRBJ1-2; TRBD1 aligns across 9 bases. CDR1 and CDR2 from the germline V gene are SGHRS and YFSETQ. Germline trimming cut 0 bases from V and 6 bases from J; bases unmatched to any gene: 12. The CDR3 loop spans 17 amino acids. The CDR3 reads CASSLAKPGQGWDGYTF. CDR3 DNA, as far as it was read: TGCGCCAGCAGCTTGGCTAAACCGGGACAGGGTTGGGATGGC. Using reference TRBV5-1 and TRBJ1-2 for the parts outside the CDR3, the full variable domain is KAGVTQTPRYLIKTRGQQVTLSCSPISGHRSVSWYQQTPGQGLQFLFEYFSETQRNKGNFPGRFSGRQFSNSRSEMNVSTLELGDSALYLCASSLAKPGQGWDGYTFGSGTRLTVV.

As to this clone: Sequencing ends 3 residues short of the CDR3 end; the germline J gene provides the rest. The chain has TRBV4-1 and TRBJ1-5; 7 positions agree with TRBD1. The CDR3 contains 15 residues. From germline, CDR1 is MGHRA and CDR2 YSYEKL. Unmatched junction bases numbered 5, after V lost 0 bases and J lost 6 bases. CDR3 bases read: TGCGCCAGCAGCCAAGAAGGGGGCCGAAGTCAGCCC. Translating gives CASSQEGGRSQP. The CDR3 in its entirety is CASSQEGGRSQPQHF.

With respect to this clone: The CDR3 goes on 3 residues after the read ends, and that part is filled in from the germline J gene. The chain has TRBV7-9 and TRBJ1-2; D unresolved. Germline CDR1 and CDR2: SEHNR and FQNEAQ (reference sequence). This CDR3 comprises 14 residues. The CDR3 bases that were read are TGTGCCAGCAGCCTTAGCGGGCCTGAGGACGAC. Its translation: CASSLSGPEDD. The CDR3 as a whole reads CASSLSGPEDDYTF.

On this clone: The read gets to within 3 residues of the CDR3 end, and the germline J gene fills in the rest. The chain couples TRBV6-4 to TRBJ2-7; TRBD2 matches at 8 bases. Trimming cost V 4 bases and J 3 bases; bases outside gene matches: 5. CDR1 MRHNA and CDR2 SNTAGT come from the germline V gene. This CDR3 contains 14 residues. Here the CDR3 reads CASSVASGYYEQYF. The sequenced CDR3 bases are TGTGCCAGCAGTGTGGCTAGCGGGTACTACGAG.

Details on this clone: Read sequence stops 3 residues before the CDR3 end, and the germline J gene provides the missing end. The rearrangement joins TRBV20-1 to TRBJ1-1; unclear D gene. Trimming left V 3 bases short and J 3 bases short, with 20 bases between. The V gene's germline CDR1 is DFQATT and CDR2 SNEGSKA (reference sequence). The CDR3 covers 16 residues. Incomplete CDR3 DNA: TGCAGTGCTAGCGGCGGGCAGGCCGGAGGTGACACTGAA. This gives the protein CSASGGQAGGDTE. The entire CDR3 protein reads CSASGGQAGGDTEAFF.

As concerns this clone: The read ends 3 residues early relative to the CDR3; the germline J gene fills the gap. This chain links TRBV7-8 with TRBJ2-1; D may be TRBD1 (6 bases). This CDR3 is built from 15 residues. The germline V gene has CDR1 SGHVS and CDR2 FQNEAQ. With 4 bases removed from V and 4 bases from J, the gap between germline ends came to 14 bases. The CDR3 sequence is CASSSHRDKYNEQFF. CDR3 bases read: TGTGCCAGCAGCTCCCACAGGGATAAATACAATGAG.

Regarding this clone: Read coverage stops 3 residues before the CDR3 terminus; the germline J gene supplies the remainder. The chain links TRBV20-1 to TRBJ1-6, with a possible D match to TRBD1 (6 bases). CDR3 size: 15 residues. V lost 2 bases, J lost 0 bases, and 8 bases lay in between. Germline CDR1 reads DFQATT; CDR2 reads SNEGSKA (reference sequence). The covered CDR3 bases are TGCAGTGCTAGACAGGGGAGCTCCTATAATTCACCC. This translates into CSARQGSSYNSP. The whole CDR3 is CSARQGSSYNSPLHF.

Concerning this clone itself: The CDR3 end lies 3 residues beyond the end of the read and is filled in from the germline J gene. The chain couples TRBV7-2 to TRBJ1-2, with a weak D call TRBD1 (5 bases). The CDR3 totals 12 residues. Germline V gene sequence: CDR1 SGHTA, CDR2 FQGNSA. The CDR3 is CASSTGYNDYTF. CDR3 DNA (partial): TGTGCCAGCAGCACAGGCTACAATGAC.

A remark on this clone: The CDR3 end falls 3 residues outside the read, so it is completed with the germline J gene. The rearrangement joins TRBV6-1 to TRBJ2-7, with D possibly being TRBD2 (6 bases). The germline V gene has CDR1 MNHNS and CDR2 SASEGT. The V gene lost 1 base and the J gene lost 4 bases, with 14 bases spanning the gap. The CDR3 is made up of 15 amino acids. Incomplete CDR3 DNA: TGTGCCAGCAGTGAAGAAGGTGGAGGAGGGTACGAG. Protein sequence: CASSEEGGGGYE. The whole CDR3 sequence reads CASSEEGGGGYEQYF.

With regard to this clone: The read ends 3 residues before the CDR3 terminus; that terminus is restored from the germline J gene. The V call is TRBV30, the J call TRBJ1-2; the D gene is possibly TRBD1 (5 bases). The CDR3 is 15 amino acids. Germline V gene sequence: CDR1 GTSNPN, CDR2 SVGIG (reference sequence). The DNA read from the CDR3 is TGTGCCTGGAGTGTCGAGGGGCTTGACACAGATACC. Translating gives CAWSVEGLDTDT. The whole CDR3 is CAWSVEGLDTDTYTF.

In regard to this clone: The CDR3 end is not reached by the read, which stops 3 residues before it; the germline J gene fills it in. The chain joins TRBV30 to TRBJ1-2; D may be TRBD1 (5 bases). Trimming took 1 base from V and 1 from J, leaving 7 bases between them. The CDR3 runs 13 residues. Germline CDR1 and CDR2: GTSNPN and SVGIG (reference sequence). CDR3 amino acids: CAWSETVNYGYTF. Incomplete CDR3 DNA: TGTGCCTGGAGTGAGACAGTTAACTATGGC. The full variable domain, rest sourced from reference TRBV30 and TRBJ1-2, is SQTIHQWPATLVQPVGSPLSLECTVEGTSNPNLYWYRQAAGRGLQLLFYSVGIGQISSEVPQNLSASRPQDRQFILSSKKLLLSDSGFYLCAWSETVNYGYTFGSGTRLTVV.

Comments on this clone: The read stops 3 residues short of the end of the CDR3; the missing end is completed from the germline J gene. The chain joins TRBV10-3 to TRBJ1-2; D call uncertain. The CDR3 length is 12 residues. Trimming pared 2 bases from V and 5 bases from J, leaving 6 bases between. Germline lookup yields CDR1 ENHRY and CDR2 SYGVKD. This chain's CDR3 is CAISEGQYGYTF. Partial CDR3 DNA: TGTGCCATCAGTGAGGGGCAGTATGGC.

Details on this clone: The read terminates 3 residues before the CDR3 end, so the remaining end is supplied by the germline J gene. This chain links TRBV7-9 with TRBJ2-1; D is possibly TRBD2 (6 bases). Germline assignment: CDR1 SEHNR and CDR2 FQNEAQ (reference sequence). V lost 3 bases and J lost 5, with 14 bases in between. The length of the CDR3 is 15 residues. The covered CDR3 bases are TGTGCCAGCAGCTTGGGGGGTCAGTGGAACAATGAG. Its translation: CASSLGGQWNNE. From start to end, the CDR3 is CASSLGGQWNNEQFF.

Details on this clone: The CDR3 end lies 3 residues beyond the end of the read and is filled in from the germline J gene. The genes are TRBV29-1 and TRBJ2-6, with 7 bases matching TRBD1. The CDR3 sequence is 15 residues long. Germline values: CDR1 SQVTM, CDR2 ANQGSEA. V shed 7 bases, J shed 0 bases, and the junction held 6 bases outside the gene matches. The DNA read from the CDR3 is TGCAGCGCAGGGACAGTGAGCTCTGGGGCCAACGTC. The encoded protein is CSAGTVSSGANV. Given in full, the CDR3 is CSAGTVSSGANVLTF.

With regard to this clone: The read ends 3 residues shy of where the CDR3 ends; the end is completed using the germline J gene. This chain connects TRBV7-3 to TRBJ2-3; TRBD2 agrees at 9 bases. V lost 1 base and J lost 1; bases outside the gene matches: 3. CDR3 length: 16 amino acids. Germline V gene sequence: CDR1 SGHTA, CDR2 FQGTGA. The CDR3 sequence is CASSLSGGAGTDTQYF. The CDR3 DNA, read in part, is TGTGCCAGCAGCTTAAGCGGGGGGGCCGGCACAGATACG. Full variable domain (remainder filled in from reference TRBV7-3 and TRBJ2-3): GAGVSQTPSNKVTEKGKYVELRCDPISGHTALYWYRQSLGQGPEFLIYFQGTGAADDSGLPNDRFFAVRPEGSVSTLKIQRTERGDSAVYLCASSLSGGAGTDTQYFGPGTRLTVL.

To note about this clone: The read ends 3 residues early relative to the CDR3; the germline J gene fills the gap. The chain is built from TRBV2 and TRBJ1-1; a possible D gene is TRBD1 (5 bases). There are 14 residues in the CDR3. The V gene lost 7 bases and the J gene lost 2 bases, with 14 bases spanning the gap. Germline assignment: CDR1 SNHLY and CDR2 FYNNEI. The CDR3 bases that were read are TGTGCCAGCACTTTCCTTACAGGTAACACTGAA. It codes for CASTFLTGNTE. The CDR3, in full, reads CASTFLTGNTEAFF.

Note on this clone: The sequenced fragment ends 3 residues before the CDR3 boundary, so the rest is inferred from the germline J gene. The V and J genes are TRBV6-2 or TRBV6-3 and TRBJ2-4; possibly TRBD2 for D (5 bases). Germline V gives CDR1 MNHEY, CDR2 SVGEGT. The CDR3 runs to 12 residues. The CDR3 DNA, read in part, is TGTGCCAGCAGTTACGTGTCGGGGATT. This translates into CASSYVSGI. The whole CDR3 sequence reads CASSYVSGIQYF.

Regarding this clone: The sequenced fragment ends 3 residues before the CDR3 boundary, so the rest is inferred from the germline J gene. The chain combines TRBV4-2 with TRBJ2-7; 12 bases line up with TRBD2. The CDR3 extends over 17 amino acids. Germline values: CDR1 LGHNA, CDR2 YNFKEQ. V lost 1 base, J lost 3 bases, and 7 bases stayed unmatched. CDR3 sequence: CASSQGTSGTTLYEQYF. The CDR3 DNA, read in part, is TGTGCCAGCAGCCAAGGGACTAGCGGGACTACCCTCTACGAG.

Notes on this clone: The sequenced fragment ends 3 residues before the CDR3 boundary, so the rest is inferred from the germline J gene. V and J are TRBV7-6 and TRBJ1-1; a weak D match, TRBD1 (6 bases). Trimming took off 3 bases at V and 1 base at J, with 18 bases between the two ends. Germline loops: CDR1 SGHVS, CDR2 FNYEAQ. The CDR3 has 17 residues. The CDR3 here is CASSLSPPMGQNTEAFF. The part of the CDR3 DNA that was read is TGTGCCAGCAGCTTGTCGCCCCCAATGGGACAGAACACTGAA.

To note about this clone: Coverage ceases 3 residues before the CDR3 finishes, and the germline J gene fills in the end. This chain uses TRBV28 with TRBJ2-3, with D perhaps matching TRBD1 (6 bases). The CDR3 is 13 amino acids. Deletions cut 4 bases from V and 5 bases from J, with 10 bases between. Per germline, CDR1 MDHEN and CDR2 SYDVKM. The sequenced part of the CDR3 DNA is TGTGCCAGCAGTTCCCTGGACAGAGATACG. It encodes CASSSLDRDT. Given in full, the CDR3 is CASSSLDRDTQYF.

This clone is labeled medium-sized based on frequency. Read sequence stops 3 residues before the CDR3 end, and the germline J gene provides the missing end. This chain links TRBV5-1 with TRBJ2-3; 8 bases match TRBD2. Trimming cost V 1 base and J 5 bases; bases outside gene matches: 3. This CDR3 has 14 residues. Germline V lookup: CDR1 SGHRS, CDR2 YFSETQ. Incomplete CDR3 DNA: TGCGCCAGCAGCTTGATTCTAGCGGGAGATACG. Translating it yields CASSLILAGDT. The full CDR3 is CASSLILAGDTQYF.

CDR3 DNA (partial): TGTGCCAGCAGCCTAAACGAGAAGGGTTCACCG. Its protein is CASSLNEKGSP. The CDR3 in its entirety is CASSLNEKGSPLFF. The genes are TRBV7-9 and TRBJ2-2; D call uncertain. The read terminates 3 residues before the CDR3 end, so the remaining end is supplied by the germline J gene. CDR1 SEHNR and CDR2 FQNEAQ come from the germline V gene (reference sequence). The CDR3 extends over 14 amino acids.

Concerning this clone: The DNA ends 3 residues before the CDR3 does, and the rest of the CDR3 is filled in from the germline J gene. The chain has TRBV7-9 and TRBJ2-3, with TRBD2 matching 9 bases. Germline CDR1 reads SEHNR; CDR2 reads FQNEAQ (reference sequence). V gave up 4 bases and J gave up 3 bases; unmatched junction bases: 2. This CDR3 is built from 14 residues. The part of the CDR3 DNA that was read is TGTGCCAGCAGCTCTAGCGGGACTACAGATACG. It codes for CASSSSGTTDT. The whole CDR3 protein reads CASSSSGTTDTQYF. The variable domain in full, with the rest retrieved from reference TRBV7-9 and TRBJ2-3, is DTGVSQNPRHKITKRGQNVTFRCDPISEHNRLYWYRQTLGQGPEFLTYFQNEAQLEKSRLLSDRFSAERPKGSFSTLEIQRTEQGDSAMYLCASSSSGTTDTQYFGPGTRLTVL.

The CDR3 DNA, read in part, is TGTGCCAGCAGTGAAAGTAGCTACTACGAG. It specifies CASSESSYYE. The entire CDR3 reads CASSESSYYEQYF. The chain carries TRBV6-1 and TRBJ2-7; D is uncertain. The CDR3 end is not reached by the read, which stops 3 residues before it; the germline J gene fills it in. Trimming took 2 bases from V and 3 from J, leaving 8 bases between them. CDR1 and CDR2 from the germline V gene are MNHNS and SASEGT. The CDR3 has 13 amino acids.

As to this clone: Read sequence stops 3 residues before the CDR3 end, and the germline J gene provides the missing end. This chain connects TRBV5-6 to TRBJ1-2; 8 nucleotides align to TRBD1. After removal of 5 bases from V and 2 bases from J, the junction contained 5 bases not matched to a gene. Germline-derived CDR1 and CDR2 are SGHDT and YYEEEE. CDR3 length: 14 residues. The covered CDR3 bases are TGTGCCAGCAGACCCCGGGACAGGAACTATGGC. Protein: CASRPRDRNYG. The whole CDR3 reads CASRPRDRNYGYTF.

Comment on this clone: The read comes to an end 3 residues before the CDR3 does, leaving the germline J gene to fill in the end. J is TRBJ2-7 and V is TRBV19, with 8 nucleotides matching TRBD1. The trim removed 3 bases at V and 4 bases at J, leaving 5 bases unmatched. The CDR3 consists of 14 residues. CDR1 is LNHDA, CDR2 SQIVND, per germline (reference sequence). The part of the CDR3 DNA that was read is TGTGCCAGTAGTATCAACACAGGGGGGTACGAG. Residues: CASSINTGGYE. The CDR3, in full, reads CASSINTGGYEQYF.

Concerning this clone itself: The observed sequence ends 3 residues before the CDR3 terminus, with the missing tail filled in from the germline J gene. The chain uses TRBV5-5 and TRBJ2-7, with D perhaps matching TRBD2 (7 bases). Germline CDR1 is SGHKS and CDR2 is YYEKEE (reference sequence). Trimming shortened V by 0 bases and J by 3 bases, and 13 bases separated the two germline ends. The CDR3 has 15 amino acids. The sequenced CDR3 bases are TGTGCCAGCAGCTTGGAGGGAGGGGGGGGCTACGAG. Its translation is CASSLEGGGGYE. The full CDR3 reads CASSLEGGGGYEQYF.

Note on this clone: The sequence runs out 3 residues before the end of the CDR3; the remainder is reconstructed from the germline J gene. The genes are TRBV7-2 and TRBJ1-4; maybe TRBD1 (6 bases). CDR1 and CDR2 (germline): SGHTA, FQGNSA. The CDR3 spans 15 residues. Trimming stripped 1 base from V and 7 bases from J, with 13 bases between. The CDR3 DNA, read in part, is TGTGCCAGCAGCTTAGGACGACAGGCAGGTGAAAAA. Translation gives CASSLGRQAGEK. The full CDR3 protein reads CASSLGRQAGEKLFF.

Remarks on this clone: The missing CDR3 end, 3 residues past where the read stops, is filled in from the germline J gene. The genes are TRBV13 and TRBJ2-3, with 9 bases that match TRBD2. The CDR3 length is 18 residues. The J segment lost 2 bases and the V segment lost 1 base, leaving 10 bases of the junction unmatched. Germline assignment: CDR1 PRHDT and CDR2 FYEKMQ (reference sequence). CDR3 amino acids: CASSLEARLAGSTDTQYF. The CDR3 bases that were read are TGTGCCAGCAGCTTAGAGGCCCGGCTAGCGGGGTCCACAGATACG.